Listed below are T cell receptor beta chains from one sample, sequenced in a study of T cell responses to AZD1222 COVID-19 vaccine. The protocol was immunoSEQ multiplex PCR, while the TCRdb copy is restricted to in-frame clones and leaves out a portion. The table records just under 150,000 clones, about 86% of them present only once. The sample consisted of peripheral blood, taken 28 days after the second AZD1222 dose. Receptor source: an adult who received the AZD1222 COVID-19 vaccine. Each CDR3 is given with its conserved first and last residue. Fields, in order: D gene, clone size, J gene, V gene, CDR3 DNA, CDR3 protein. D genes are given only for firm matches. Where a row states a size, it is once, few, many or the class of an expanded clone; other rows omit it.

>TRBD2|.|TRBJ2-1|TRBV7-2
TGTGCCAGCAGCTTAGTAGCGGGAGGATACAATGAGCAGTTCTTC
CASSLVAGGYNEQFF
>TRBD2|once|TRBJ2-7|TRBV11-3
TGTGCCAGCAGCTTAGATGGCGGGAGCTACGAGCAGTACTTC
CASSLDGGSYEQYF
>TRBD1|.|TRBJ2-3|TRBV12-3/TRBV12-4
TGTGCCAGCAGTTTGGACAGGGGGGATACGCAGTATTTT
CASSLDRGDTQYF
>.|once|TRBJ1-3|TRBV7-9
TGTGCCAGCAGCATCGGGGCAGGTGGAAACACCATATATTTT
CASSIGAGGNTIYF
>.|.|TRBJ1-3|TRBV28
TGTGCCAGCAGCCCGGACCAGTCTGGAAACACCATATATTTT
CASSPDQSGNTIYF
>.|.|TRBJ2-7|TRBV3-1/TRBV3-2
TGTGCCAGCAGCCTTGCTTCACAGGGCGAGACGGGAGAGCAGTACTTC
CASSLASQGETGEQYF
>.|.|TRBJ1-5|TRBV30
TGTGCCTGGAGCTCCCCCGGGGCCCCCATCGAACAGCCCCAGCATTTT
CAWSSPGAPIEQPQHF
>.|few|TRBJ2-2|TRBV6-5
TGTGCCAGCAGGACCCATGGCCCCGGGGAGCTGTTTTTT
CASRTHGPGELFF
>.|.|TRBJ2-7|TRBV29-1
TGCAGCGTTCGGGACTTAAAATACGAGCAGTACTTC
CSVRDLKYEQYF
>.|.|TRBJ2-2|TRBV25-1
TGTGCCACCCCATCGGGGAACACCGGGGAGCTGTTTTTT
CATPSGNTGELFF
>.|.|TRBJ1-2|TRBV24-1
TGTGCCACCAGGAGACAGGTTGAACACACCTTC
CATRRQVEHTF
>.|.|TRBJ1-2|TRBV19
TGTGCCAGTACGTCGCTTCAGGCTTTGGTTGGCTACACCTTC
CASTSLQALVGYTF
>.|.|TRBJ2-5|TRBV9
TGTGCCAGCAGCGTAGAGGTTGGGTTTCAAGAGACCCAGTACTTC
CASSVEVGFQETQYF
>.|.|TRBJ2-7|TRBV5-1
TGCGCCAGCAGCTTGGACAGGAACTACGAGCAGTACTTC
CASSLDRNYEQYF